A selection of T cell receptor beta chains follows, all from one sample in a study of regulatory T cells in long-lasting Graves disease. One entry per CDR3 protein results from TCRdb running MiXCR on the multiplex PCR reads. In the table there are some 420,000 distinct CDR3 sequences, approximately 23% of which are singletons. The sample in question was peripheral blood mononuclear cells (PBMCs), obtained when the disease was refractory, from a patient treated with antithyroid drugs. The receptors here all came from a female donor with Graves disease. Each CDR3 is given with its conserved first and last residue. The D gene is left open where the match is weak. Only some rows state a clone size, as once, few, many or a class for expanded clones.

clone size	V gene	J gene	D gene	CDR3 protein	CDR3 DNA
NA	TRBV4-2	TRBJ2-2	NA	CASSPDPALPAGELFF	TGTGCCAGCAGCCCGGACCCTGCACTCCCCGCCGGGGAGCTGTTTTTT
NA	TRBV11-3	TRBJ1-1	NA	CASSLYGTRGTEAFF	TGTGCCAGCAGCTTATACGGGACGAGGGGCACTGAAGCTTTCTTT
NA	TRBV30	TRBJ2-2	NA	CASRGQNTGELFF	TGTGCCAGCAGGGGACAGAACACCGGGGAGCTGTTTTTT
NA	TRBV27	TRBJ2-7	NA	CASSFSDSYEQYF	TGTGCCAGCAGTTTCAGCGACTCCTACGAGCAGTACTTC
many	TRBV6-2/TRBV6-3	TRBJ1-2	TRBD1	CASRGSGTDYGYTF	TGTGCCAGCAGGGGATCCGGGACAGACTATGGCTACACCTTC
NA	TRBV7-3	TRBJ1-3	NA	CASSSDSGGTIYF	TGTGCCAGCAGTTCAGACTCGGGGGGCACCATATATTTT
few	TRBV20-1	TRBJ1-1	NA	CSATGLNTEAFF	TGCAGTGCTACGGGTCTGAACACTGAAGCTTTCTTT
many	TRBV2	TRBJ2-7	TRBD1	CASTSKGTGDAEQYF	TGTGCCAGCACCAGTAAAGGGACAGGGGACGCTGAGCAGTACTTC
few	TRBV5-1	TRBJ1-1	TRBD1	CASSLRGPNTEAFF	TGCGCCAGCAGCTTGAGGGGGCCGAACACTGAAGCTTTCTTT
NA	TRBV10-3	TRBJ2-4	NA	CAISESRGTSIQYF	TGTGCCATCAGTGAGTCGAGAGGGACCAGCATTCAGTACTTC
many	TRBV7-8	TRBJ2-2	TRBD2	CASSYGTSGRAGELFF	TGTGCCAGCAGTTACGGGACTAGCGGGCGTGCCGGGGAGCTGTTTTTT
many	TRBV7-2	TRBJ1-1	NA	CASSSQSNTEAFF	TGTGCCAGCAGCTCTCAGTCGAACACTGAAGCTTTCTTT
many	TRBV30	TRBJ1-1	NA	CAWSSVNTEAFF	TGTGCCTGGAGTAGTGTGAACACTGAAGCTTTCTTT
few	TRBV2	TRBJ2-2	TRBD2	CASSPRAGEVTGELLF	TGTGCCAGCAGTCCCAGAGCGGGAGAGGTCACCGGGGAGCTGCTTTTT
many	TRBV27	TRBJ2-7	NA	CASSFHRDTRGEQYF	TGTGCCAGCAGTTTTCATCGGGACACCCGAGGGGAGCAGTACTTC
few	TRBV13	TRBJ2-7	TRBD1	CASAPGDRKTYEQYF	TGTGCCAGCGCACCCGGGGACAGAAAAACCTACGAGCAGTACTTC
many	TRBV7-2	TRBJ1-2	NA	CASSLNRDGGYTF	TGTGCCAGCAGCTTAAACAGGGACGGTGGCTACACCTTC
many	TRBV7-2	TRBJ1-1	TRBD1	CASSWDREGDTEAFF	TGTGCCAGCAGCTGGGACAGGGAGGGTGACACTGAAGCTTTCTTT
many	TRBV28	TRBJ1-5	TRBD1	CASSLSTGGQPQHF	TGTGCCAGCAGTTTATCCACAGGGGGGCAGCCCCAGCATTTT
few	TRBV12-5	TRBJ1-2	TRBD1	CASGLVQGIGYGYTF	TGTGCTAGTGGTTTGGTACAGGGGATTGGATATGGCTACACCTTC
NA	TRBV7-9	TRBJ1-4	NA	CASRTTRAPGKLFF	TGTGCCAGCAGGACGACTCGGGCCCCGGGAAAACTGTTTTTT
few	TRBV15	TRBJ1-1	NA	CATSRQTEAFF	TGTGCCACCAGCAGACAGACTGAAGCTTTCTTT
many	TRBV12-3/TRBV12-4	TRBJ1-2	NA	CASSGGTLRQGYGYTF	TGTGCCAGCAGTGGCGGGACACTTCGGCAAGGCTATGGCTACACCTTC
NA	TRBV19	TRBJ1-1	NA	CASSIAREGTEAFF	TGTGCCAGTAGTATAGCCAGGGAGGGGACTGAAGCTTTCTTT
NA	TRBV5-4	TRBJ2-7	TRBD1	CASRPGTAPGMNEQYF	TGTGCCAGCAGACCCGGGACAGCTCCCGGTATGAACGAGCAGTACTTC
NA	TRBV28	TRBJ2-4	NA	CASSFLGRSRNIQYF	TGTGCCAGCAGTTTTTTGGGACGGTCGAGGAACATTCAGTACTTC
few	TRBV24-1	TRBJ1-1	NA	CATSGGGKAFF	TGTGCCACCAGTGGTGGGGGAAAGGCTTTCTTT
NA	TRBV30	TRBJ2-7	NA	CAWTLNSYEQYF	TGTGCCTGGACACTGAACTCCTACGAGCAGTACTTC
NA	TRBV28	TRBJ1-2	NA	CSRGASGYTF	TGTTCCAGGGGCGCGAGTGGCTACACCTTC
many	TRBV5-1	TRBJ1-1	NA	CASSFGGVEAFF	TGCGCCAGCAGCTTTGGAGGTGTTGAAGCTTTCTTT
few	TRBV11-3	TRBJ2-5	TRBD1	CASSLASGRGLGETQYF	TGTGCCAGCAGCCTAGCCTCCGGCAGGGGGCTTGGAGAGACCCAGTACTTC
NA	TRBV11-2	TRBJ1-1	NA	CASSFRVRRASLGTEAFF	TGTGCCAGCAGCTTTAGGGTACGAAGGGCGTCTCTCGGCACTGAAGCTTTCTTT
NA	TRBV19	TRBJ2-7	TRBD1	CASSVTGTGSTEQYF	TGTGCCAGTAGTGTAACCGGGACAGGGTCGACCGAGCAGTACTTC
NA	TRBV29-1	TRBJ1-2	NA	CSVEGGGAYGYTF	TGCAGCGTTGAGGGTGGGGGTGCCTATGGCTACACCTTC
many	TRBV28	TRBJ2-7	NA	CASSRLIGQEQYF	TGTGCCAGCAGCCGTCTCATCGGGCAAGAGCAGTACTTC
NA	TRBV6-4	TRBJ1-3	NA	CAAWRYSGNTIYF	TGTGCCGCCTGGCGGTACTCTGGAAACACCATATATTTT
few	TRBV12-3/TRBV12-4	TRBJ2-7	NA	CASSQIRSSYEQYF	TGTGCCAGCAGCCAGATAAGAAGCTCCTACGAGCAGTACTTC
many	TRBV7-9	TRBJ1-2	NA	CASSPQGGVGSEHGYTF	TGTGCCAGCAGCCCCCAAGGGGGGGTTGGATCGGAGCATGGCTACACCTTC
many	TRBV29-1	TRBJ2-7	NA	CSARQGGSYEQYF	TGCAGCGCACGACAGGGAGGGTCCTACGAGCAGTACTTC
few	TRBV10-3	TRBJ1-5	NA	CATGGQTFNQPQHF	TGTGCCACCGGTGGACAGACTTTCAATCAGCCCCAGCATTTT